The present T cell receptor (beta chain) was sequenced within a study of T cell responses to AZD1222 COVID-19 vaccine. Study results and caveats: Regions left unmutated in variants are reportedly the target of nearly half of spike-specific TCRs. Spike-specific TCR breadth and depth grew following two AZD1222 doses. The donor group comprised mostly white British people and more females; the analysis possibly underestimated clonal diversity.

TCRdb keeps only in-frame clones here, not all; method: immunoSEQ multiplex PCR. Found here are 100,000 or so clones, 92% of them singletons; the top ten hold around 2.9%. A word on this clone: Its antigen is undetermined.

The V gene lost 5 bases and the J gene lost 4 bases, with 15 bases spanning the gap. The CDR3 covers 15 residues. The germline CDR1 and CDR2 sequences are MDHEN and SYDVKM. The sample in question was peripheral blood, obtained 28 days after the second AZD1222 dose. This chain uses TRBV28 with TRBJ1-5, with D perhaps matching TRBD1 (6 bases). The TCR was taken from an adult who received the AZD1222 COVID-19 vaccine. CDR3 DNA: TGTGCCAGCAGTACTTTAGGGACACTTAATCAGCCCCAGCATTTT. Translating it yields CASSTLGTLNQPQHF. Drawing the rest from reference TRBV28 and TRBJ1-5, the complete variable domain is DVKVTQSSRYLVKRTGEKVFLECVQDMDHENMFWYRQDPGLGLRLIYFSYDVKMKEKGDIPEGYSVSREKKERFSLILESASTNQTSMYLCASSTLGTLNQPQHFGDGTRLSIL.